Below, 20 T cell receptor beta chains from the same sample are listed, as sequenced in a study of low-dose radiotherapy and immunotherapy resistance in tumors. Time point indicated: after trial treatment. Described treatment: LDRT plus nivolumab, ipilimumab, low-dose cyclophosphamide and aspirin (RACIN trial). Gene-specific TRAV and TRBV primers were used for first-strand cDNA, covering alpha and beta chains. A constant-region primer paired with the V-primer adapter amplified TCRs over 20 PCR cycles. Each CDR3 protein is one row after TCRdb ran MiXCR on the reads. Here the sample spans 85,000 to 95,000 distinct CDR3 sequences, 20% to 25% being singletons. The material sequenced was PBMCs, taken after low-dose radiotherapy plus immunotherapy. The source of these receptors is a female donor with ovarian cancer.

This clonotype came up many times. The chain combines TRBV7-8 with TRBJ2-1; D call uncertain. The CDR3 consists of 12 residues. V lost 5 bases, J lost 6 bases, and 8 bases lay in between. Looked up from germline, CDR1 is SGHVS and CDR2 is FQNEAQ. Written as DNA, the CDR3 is TGTGCCAGCAGCCGGTCGGTCAATGAGCAGTTCTTC. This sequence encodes CASSRSVNEQFF.

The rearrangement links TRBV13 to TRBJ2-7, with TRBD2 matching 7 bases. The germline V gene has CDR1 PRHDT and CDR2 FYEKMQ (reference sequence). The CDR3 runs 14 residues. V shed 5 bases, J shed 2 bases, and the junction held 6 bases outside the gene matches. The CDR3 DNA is TGTGCCAGCAGCGCGGGGGACCAGACCTACGAGCAGTACTTC. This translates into CASSAGDQTYEQYF.

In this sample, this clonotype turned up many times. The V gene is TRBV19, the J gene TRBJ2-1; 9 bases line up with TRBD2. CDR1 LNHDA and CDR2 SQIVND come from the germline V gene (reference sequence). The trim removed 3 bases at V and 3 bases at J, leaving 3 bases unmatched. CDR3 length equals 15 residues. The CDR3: CASSIRAGGYNEQFF. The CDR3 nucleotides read TGTGCCAGTAGTATTAGAGCGGGAGGCTACAATGAGCAGTTCTTC. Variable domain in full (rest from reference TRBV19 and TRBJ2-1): DGGITQSPKYLFRKEGQNVTLSCEQNLNHDAMYWYRQDPGQGLRLIYYSQIVNDFQKGDIAEGYSVSREKKESFPLTVTSAQKNPTAFYLCASSIRAGGYNEQFFGPGTRLTVL.

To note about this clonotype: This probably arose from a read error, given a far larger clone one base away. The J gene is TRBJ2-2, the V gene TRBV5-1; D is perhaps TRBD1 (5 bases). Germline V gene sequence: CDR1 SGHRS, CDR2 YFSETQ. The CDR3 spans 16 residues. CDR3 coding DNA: TGTGCCAGCAGCCACCGGACACCTTTCGGCACCGGGGAGCTGTTTTTT. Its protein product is CASSHRTPFGTGELFF. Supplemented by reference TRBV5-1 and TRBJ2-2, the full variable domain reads KAGVTQTPRYLIKTRGQQVTLSCSPISGHRSVSWYQQTPGQGLQFLFEYFSETQRNKGNFPGRFSGRQFSNSRSEMNVSTLELGDSALYLCASSHRTPFGTGELFFGEGSRLTVL.

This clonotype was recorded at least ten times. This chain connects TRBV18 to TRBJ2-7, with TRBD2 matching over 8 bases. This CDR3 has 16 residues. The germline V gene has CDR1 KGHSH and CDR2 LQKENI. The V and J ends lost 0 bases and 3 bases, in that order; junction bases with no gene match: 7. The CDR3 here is CASSPPFAGGIYEQYF. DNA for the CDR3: TGTGCCAGCTCACCACCGTTTGCGGGGGGTATCTACGAGCAGTACTTC.

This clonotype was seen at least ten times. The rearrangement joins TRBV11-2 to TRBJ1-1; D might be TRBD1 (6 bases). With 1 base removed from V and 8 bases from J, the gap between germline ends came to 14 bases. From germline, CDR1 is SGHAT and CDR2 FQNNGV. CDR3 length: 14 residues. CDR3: CASSLGGAAKEAFF. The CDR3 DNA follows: TGTGCCAGCAGCTTAGGGGGGGCAGCTAAGGAAGCTTTCTTT.

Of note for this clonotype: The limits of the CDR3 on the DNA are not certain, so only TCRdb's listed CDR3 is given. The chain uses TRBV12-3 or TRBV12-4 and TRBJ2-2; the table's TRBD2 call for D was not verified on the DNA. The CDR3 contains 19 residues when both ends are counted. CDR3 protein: CASSPPGLAITFTGELFFF.

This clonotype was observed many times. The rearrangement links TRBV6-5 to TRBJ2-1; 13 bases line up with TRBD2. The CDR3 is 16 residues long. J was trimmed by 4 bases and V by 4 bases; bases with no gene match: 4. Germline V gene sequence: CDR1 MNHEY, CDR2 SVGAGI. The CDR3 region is CASSSTSGRPYNEQFF. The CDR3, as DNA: TGTGCCAGCAGTTCGACTAGCGGGAGGCCATACAATGAGCAGTTCTTC.

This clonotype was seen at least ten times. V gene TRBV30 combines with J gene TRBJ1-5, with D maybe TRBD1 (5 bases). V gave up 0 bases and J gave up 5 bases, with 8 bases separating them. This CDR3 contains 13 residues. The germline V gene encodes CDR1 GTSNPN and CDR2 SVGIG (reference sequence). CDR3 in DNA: TGTGCCTGGAGTGTAGGGGAGGATCAGCCCCAGCATTTT. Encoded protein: CAWSVGEDQPQHF.

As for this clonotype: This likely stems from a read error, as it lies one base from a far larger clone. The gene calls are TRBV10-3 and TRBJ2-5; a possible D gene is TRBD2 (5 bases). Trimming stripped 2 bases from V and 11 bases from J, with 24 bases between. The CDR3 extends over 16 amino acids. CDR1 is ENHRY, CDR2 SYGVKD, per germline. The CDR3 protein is CAISEGTSGNYNEQYF. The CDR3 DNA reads TGTGCCATCAGTGAGGGAACCAGCGGCAACTACAATGAGCAGTACTTC.

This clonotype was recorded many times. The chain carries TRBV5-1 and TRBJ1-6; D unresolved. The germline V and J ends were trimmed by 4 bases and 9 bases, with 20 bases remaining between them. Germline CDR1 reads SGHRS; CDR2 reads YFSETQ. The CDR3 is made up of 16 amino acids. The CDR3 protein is CASSREEGARGSPLHF. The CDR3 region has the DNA TGCGCCAGCAGCCGGGAGGAGGGAGCCCGCGGTTCACCCCTCCACTTT. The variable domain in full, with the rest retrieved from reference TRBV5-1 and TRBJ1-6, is KAGVTQTPRYLIKTRGQQVTLSCSPISGHRSVSWYQQTPGQGLQFLFEYFSETQRNKGNFPGRFSGRQFSNSRSEMNVSTLELGDSALYLCASSREEGARGSPLHFGNGTRLTVT.

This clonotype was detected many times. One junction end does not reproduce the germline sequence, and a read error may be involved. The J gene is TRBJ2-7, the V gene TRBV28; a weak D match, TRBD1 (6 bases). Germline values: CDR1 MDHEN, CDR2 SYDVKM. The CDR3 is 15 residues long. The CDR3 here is CASSLVQGNGYEQYF. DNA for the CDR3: TGTGCTAGCAGTTTAGTACAGGGTAACGGGTACGAGCAGTACTTC.

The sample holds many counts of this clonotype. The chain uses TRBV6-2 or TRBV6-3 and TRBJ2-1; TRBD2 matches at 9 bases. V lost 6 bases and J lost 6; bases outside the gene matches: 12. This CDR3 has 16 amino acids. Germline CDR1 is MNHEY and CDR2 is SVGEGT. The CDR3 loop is CASSYPGGAGGNEQFF. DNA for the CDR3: TGTGCCAGCAGCTACCCCGGCGGAGCGGGAGGCAATGAGCAGTTCTTC.

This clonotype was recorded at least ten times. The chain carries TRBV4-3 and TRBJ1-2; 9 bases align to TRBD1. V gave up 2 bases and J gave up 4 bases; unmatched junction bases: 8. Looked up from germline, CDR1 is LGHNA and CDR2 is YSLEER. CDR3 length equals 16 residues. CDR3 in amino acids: CASSQTGTGTIYGYTF. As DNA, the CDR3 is TGCGCCAGCAGCCAAACCGGGACAGGGACAATCTATGGCTACACCTTC.

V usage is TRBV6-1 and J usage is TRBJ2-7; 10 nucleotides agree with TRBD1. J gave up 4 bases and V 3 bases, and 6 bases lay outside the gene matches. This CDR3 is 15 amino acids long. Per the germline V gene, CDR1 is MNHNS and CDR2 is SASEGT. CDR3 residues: CASSERTGGAYEQYF. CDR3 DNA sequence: TGTGCCAGCAGTGAGAGGACAGGGGGGGCTTACGAGCAGTACTTC.

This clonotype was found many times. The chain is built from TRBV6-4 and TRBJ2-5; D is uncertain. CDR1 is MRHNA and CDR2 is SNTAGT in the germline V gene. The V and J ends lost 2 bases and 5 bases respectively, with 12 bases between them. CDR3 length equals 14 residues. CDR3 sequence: CASSDLHAFETQYF. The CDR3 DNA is TGTGCCAGCAGTGACCTGCACGCTTTCGAGACCCAGTACTTC.

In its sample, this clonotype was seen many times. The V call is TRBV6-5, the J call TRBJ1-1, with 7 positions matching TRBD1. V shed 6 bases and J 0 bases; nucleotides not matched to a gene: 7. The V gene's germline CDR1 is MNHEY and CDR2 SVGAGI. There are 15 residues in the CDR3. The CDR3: CASSPGGGMNTEAFF. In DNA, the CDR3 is TGTGCCAGCAGCCCAGGGGGAGGGATGAACACTGAAGCTTTCTTT.

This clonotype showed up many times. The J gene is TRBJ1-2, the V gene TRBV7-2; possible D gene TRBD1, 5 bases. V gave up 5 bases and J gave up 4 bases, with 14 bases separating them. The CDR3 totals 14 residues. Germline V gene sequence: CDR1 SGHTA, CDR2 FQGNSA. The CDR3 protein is CASSLAQGPYGYTF. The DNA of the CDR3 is TGTGCCAGCAGCCTGGCCCAGGGTCCCTATGGCTACACCTTC.

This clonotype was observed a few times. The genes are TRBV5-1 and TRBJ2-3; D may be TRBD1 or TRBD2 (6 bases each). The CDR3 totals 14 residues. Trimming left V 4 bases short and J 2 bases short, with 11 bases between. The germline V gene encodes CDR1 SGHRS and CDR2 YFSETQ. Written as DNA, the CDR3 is TGCGCCAGCAGCAGGGGGGCTGCCACAGATACGCAGTATTTT. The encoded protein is CASSRGAATDTQYF.

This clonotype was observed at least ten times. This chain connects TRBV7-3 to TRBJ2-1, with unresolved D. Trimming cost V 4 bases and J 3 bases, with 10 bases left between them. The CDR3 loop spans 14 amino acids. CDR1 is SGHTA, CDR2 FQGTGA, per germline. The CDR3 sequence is CASSYSSDYNEQFF. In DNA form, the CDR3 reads TGTGCCAGCAGCTACAGCAGCGACTACAATGAGCAGTTCTTC.